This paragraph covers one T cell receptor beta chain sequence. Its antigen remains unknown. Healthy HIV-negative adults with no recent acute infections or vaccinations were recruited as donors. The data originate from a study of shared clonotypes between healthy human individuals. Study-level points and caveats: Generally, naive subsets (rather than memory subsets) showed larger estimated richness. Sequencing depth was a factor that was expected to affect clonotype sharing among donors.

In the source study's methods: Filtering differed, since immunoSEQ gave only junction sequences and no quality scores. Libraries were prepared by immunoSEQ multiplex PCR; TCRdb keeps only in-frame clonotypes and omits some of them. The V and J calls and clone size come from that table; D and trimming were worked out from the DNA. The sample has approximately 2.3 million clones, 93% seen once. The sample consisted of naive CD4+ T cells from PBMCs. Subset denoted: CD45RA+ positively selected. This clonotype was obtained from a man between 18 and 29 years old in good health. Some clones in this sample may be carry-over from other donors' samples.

CDR3 residues: CASSQDWGGGRFEAFF. The DNA for the CDR3 is TGCGCCAGCAGCCAAGATTGGGGGGGCGGACGGTTTGAAGCTTTCTTT. The genes are TRBV4-3 and TRBJ1-1; possibly TRBD1 for D (6 bases). V was pared by 0 bases and J by 7 bases, with 18 bases between. CDR3 length: 16 residues. Looked up from germline, CDR1 is LGHNA and CDR2 is YSLEER.